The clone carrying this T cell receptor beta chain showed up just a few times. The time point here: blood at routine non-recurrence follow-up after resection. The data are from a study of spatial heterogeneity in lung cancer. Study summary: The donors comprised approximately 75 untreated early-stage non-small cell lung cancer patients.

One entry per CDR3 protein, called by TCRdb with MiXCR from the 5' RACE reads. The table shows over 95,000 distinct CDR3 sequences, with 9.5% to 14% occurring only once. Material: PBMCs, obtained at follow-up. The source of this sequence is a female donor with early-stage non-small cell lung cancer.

This CDR3 reads CASRRQGYLEQFF. In nucleotides, the CDR3 is TGTGCCAGCAGAAGACAGGGGTACCTTGAGCAGTTCTTC. This rearrangement joins TRBV28 to TRBJ2-1; 8 bases are a match to TRBD1. Germline CDR1 MDHEN, CDR2 SYDVKM. V was clipped by 6 bases and J by 9 bases; unmatched bases: 7. The CDR3 consists of 13 residues. The entire variable domain, with the rest obtained from reference TRBV28 and TRBJ2-1, is as follows: DVKVTQSSRYLVKRTGEKVFLECVQDMDHENMFWYRQDPGLGLRLIYFSYDVKMKEKGDIPEGYSVSREKKERFSLILESASTNQTSMYLCASRRQGYLEQFFGPGTRLTVL.